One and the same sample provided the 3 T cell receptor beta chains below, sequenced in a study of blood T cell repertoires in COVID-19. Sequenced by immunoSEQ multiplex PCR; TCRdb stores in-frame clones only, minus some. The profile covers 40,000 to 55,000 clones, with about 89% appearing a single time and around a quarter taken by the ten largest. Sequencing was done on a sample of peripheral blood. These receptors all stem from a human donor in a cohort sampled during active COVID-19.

CDR3 in amino acids: CATSDPGQGPTDTQYF. CDR3 sequence (DNA): TGTGCCACCAGTGATCCGGGACAGGGTCCGACAGATACGCAGTATTTT. The chain links TRBV24-1 to TRBJ2-3; 9 bases align to TRBD1. V dropped 3 bases and J dropped 3; count of bases not matched to a gene: 6. Per the germline V gene, CDR1 is KGHDR and CDR2 is SFDVKD. This CDR3 is 16 amino acids long.

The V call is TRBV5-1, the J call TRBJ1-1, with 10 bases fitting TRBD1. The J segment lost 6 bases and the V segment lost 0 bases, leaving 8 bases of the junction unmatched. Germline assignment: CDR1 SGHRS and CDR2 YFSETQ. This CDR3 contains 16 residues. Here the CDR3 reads CASSLAWGQGSPEAFF. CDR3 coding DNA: TGCGCCAGCAGCTTGGCCTGGGGACAGGGGAGCCCTGAAGCTTTCTTT.

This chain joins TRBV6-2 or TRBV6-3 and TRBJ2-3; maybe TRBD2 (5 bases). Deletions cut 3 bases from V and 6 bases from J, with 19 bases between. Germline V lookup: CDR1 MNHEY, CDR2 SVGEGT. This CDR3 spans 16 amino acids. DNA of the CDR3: TGTGCCAGCAGTTATTCCCGCTCCGGCCTAGCCGATACGCAGTATTTT. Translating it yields CASSYSRSGLADTQYF.